The rows below give T cell receptor beta chains drawn from one sample of a study of shared T cell receptors in the human thymus. Profiled with immunoSEQ multiplex PCR; TCRdb holds only in-frame clones, not every one. The sample contains about 660,000 clones, about 87% of which appear only once. These sequences were also reported in another study, on human thymus T cells.

Sequencing was carried out using thymocytes. Source of these receptors: a boy in the first two years of life with a congenital heart defect. CDR3s leave out the opening cysteine and the closing phenylalanine or tryptophan. Fields, in order: V gene, J gene, CDR3 protein.

v_gene: TRBV7-8; j_gene: TRBJ2-1; CDR3aa: ASSFGSFHNEQF
v_gene: TRBV9; j_gene: TRBJ2-7; CDR3aa: ASSVGDRVVEQY
v_gene: TRBV6-5; j_gene: TRBJ2-7; CDR3aa: ATNNRQGHEQY
v_gene: TRBV18; j_gene: TRBJ2-7; CDR3aa: ASSTPGTGERNEQY
v_gene: TRBV19; j_gene: TRBJ1-2; CDR3aa: ASSIGHRDRVRANYGYT
v_gene: TRBV7-2; j_gene: TRBJ2-1; CDR3aa: ASSLGGGVYNEQF
v_gene: TRBV6-4; j_gene: TRBJ2-1; CDR3aa: ASSEKDVTSGTYNEQF
v_gene: TRBV9; j_gene: TRBJ2-1; CDR3aa: ASSKAGGNEQF
v_gene: TRBV14; j_gene: TRBJ2-7; CDR3aa: ASSQEPRATYEQY
v_gene: TRBV4-3; j_gene: TRBJ2-6; CDR3aa: ASSQDPTERSGANVLT
v_gene: TRBV15; j_gene: TRBJ2-7; CDR3aa: ATSREEESYEQY
v_gene: TRBV5-4; j_gene: TRBJ2-1; CDR3aa: ASSWGGFGTERRYNEQF
v_gene: TRBV7-8; j_gene: TRBJ1-6; CDR3aa: ASSPYGGQGYNSPLH
v_gene: TRBV10-1; j_gene: TRBJ2-7; CDR3aa: ASSEASQGDNSSYEQY
v_gene: TRBV14; j_gene: TRBJ2-7; CDR3aa: ASSQAPAGPPYEQY
v_gene: TRBV2; j_gene: TRBJ2-1; CDR3aa: ASSDYGNSGSFSNEQF
v_gene: TRBV7-8; j_gene: TRBJ1-5; CDR3aa: ASSYRDRPNQPQH
v_gene: TRBV5-4; j_gene: TRBJ2-7; CDR3aa: ASSHGQGRSYEQY
v_gene: TRBV5-1; j_gene: TRBJ2-3; CDR3aa: ASSPGGPGSDTQY
v_gene: TRBV10-3; j_gene: TRBJ2-7; CDR3aa: AISDGEGFSYEQY